The sample holds one count of the clone carrying this TCR beta chain. Authors' processing steps: Reference gene primers were amplified, and this amplification served to estimate nucleated cell counts. The method was immunoSEQ multiplex PCR; TCRdb's version includes in-frame clones alone and lacks a portion of them. Clonal size and the V and J genes are those of that table, whereas D and trimming came from the DNA. Of 95,000 to 110,000 clones in the sample, about 88% were seen once. The sample originates from a study of blood T cell repertoires in COVID-19. Overall study: Whether acute or convalescent, the COVID-19 samples came from the United States, Italy and Spain. T cells, B-cell-depleted T cells, or PBMCs provided the cDNA or gDNA that served as material.

The CDR3 has 13 residues. Per the germline V gene, CDR1 is LGHNA and CDR2 is YNFKEQ. V lost 3 bases to trimming and J lost 7 bases, with 12 bases between them. This receptor was obtained from a human donor in a cohort sampled during active COVID-19. The sequenced sample consisted of peripheral blood. The J gene is TRBJ1-2, the V gene TRBV4-2; D perhaps matches TRBD1 (6 bases). The CDR3 region is CASSQGGGGGYTF. The CDR3 coding sequence is TGTGCCAGCAGCCAGGGAGGGGGTGGTGGCTACACCTTC.